Listed here is a single T cell receptor (beta chain). Its target is unknown. Each CDR3 protein is one row after TCRdb ran MiXCR on the 5' RACE reads. The sample holds about 560,000 distinct CDR3 sequences, 17% seen once. The data derive from a study of T-cell memory formation after mild COVID-19. Overall study results and limits: Pre-infection memory showed some responding clones, and this suggested that cross-reactive memory joined.

Trimming took 0 bases from V and 7 from J, leaving 16 bases between them. The germline gives CDR1 SGHRS, CDR2 YFSETQ. The CDR3 length is 15 residues. The chain recombines TRBV5-1 with TRBJ2-5, with a tentative D call TRBD2 (6 bases). The sequenced sample was PBMCs or a T cell subset sorted from them (not recorded which). The clonotype originates from an adult woman who had mild COVID-19 (a few samples of this study predate the infection). Cell type and time point are not known. CDR3 region: CASSLGTTAPGTQYF. CDR3 coding DNA: TGCGCCAGCAGCTTGGGGACTACCGCTCCGGGGACCCAGTACTTC.